This TCR beta chain was documented in a study of tumor-infiltrating lymphocytes in oesophageal squamous cell carcinoma. Germline CDR1 and CDR2: SGHTA and FQGTGA. The CDR3 runs 17 residues. V lost 5 bases to trimming and J lost 1 base; unmatched junction nucleotides: 11. From the PCR reads, TCRdb called clonotypes with MiXCR, one entry per CDR3 protein. The sample holds fewer than 20,000 distinct CDR3 sequences, about 50% seen once. V and J are TRBV7-3 and TRBJ2-1; 7 bases align to TRBD2. The sample was esophageal tumor tissue. The receptor was derived from a female donor with esophageal squamous cell carcinoma. In DNA form, the CDR3 reads TGTGCCAGCAGCCCCCGGGCTAGCGGCTCATCCTACAATGAGCAGTTCTTC. It codes for CASSPRASGSSYNEQFF.